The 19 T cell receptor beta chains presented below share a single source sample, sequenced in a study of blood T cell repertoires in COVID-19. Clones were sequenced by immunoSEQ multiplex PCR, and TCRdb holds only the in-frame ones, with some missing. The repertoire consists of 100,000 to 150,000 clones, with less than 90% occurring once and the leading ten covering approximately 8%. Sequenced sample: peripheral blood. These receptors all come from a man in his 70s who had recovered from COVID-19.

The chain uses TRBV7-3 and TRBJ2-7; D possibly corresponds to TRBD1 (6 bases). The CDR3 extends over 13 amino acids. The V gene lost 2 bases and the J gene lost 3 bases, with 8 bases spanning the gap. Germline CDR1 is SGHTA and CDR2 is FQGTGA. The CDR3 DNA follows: TGTGCCAGCAGCTTACAAGGGGGCTACGAGCAGTACTTC. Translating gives CASSLQGGYEQYF. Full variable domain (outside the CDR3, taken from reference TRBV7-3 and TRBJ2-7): GAGVSQTPSNKVTEKGKYVELRCDPISGHTALYWYRQSLGQGPEFLIYFQGTGAADDSGLPNDRFFAVRPEGSVSTLKIQRTERGDSAVYLCASSLQGGYEQYFGPGTRLTVT.

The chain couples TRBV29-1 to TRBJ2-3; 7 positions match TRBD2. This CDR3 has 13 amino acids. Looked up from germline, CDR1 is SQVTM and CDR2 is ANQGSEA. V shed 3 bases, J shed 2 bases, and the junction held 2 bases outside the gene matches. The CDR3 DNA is TGCAGCGTTGATCGGGAGGCCACAGATACGCAGTATTTT. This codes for CSVDREATDTQYF.

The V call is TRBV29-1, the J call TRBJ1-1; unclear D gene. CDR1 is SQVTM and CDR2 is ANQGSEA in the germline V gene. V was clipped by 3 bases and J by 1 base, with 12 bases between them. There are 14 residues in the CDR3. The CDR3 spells CSVDSVGRNTEAFF. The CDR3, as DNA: TGCAGCGTTGATTCGGTCGGGAGGAACACTGAAGCTTTCTTT.

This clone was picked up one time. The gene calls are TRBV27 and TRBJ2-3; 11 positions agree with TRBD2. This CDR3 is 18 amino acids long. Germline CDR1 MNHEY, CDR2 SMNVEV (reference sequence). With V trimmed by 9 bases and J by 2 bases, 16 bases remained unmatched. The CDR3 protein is CASRASGRRRRFTDTQYF. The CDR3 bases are TGTGCCAGTCGGGCTAGCGGGAGGAGGAGGAGGTTCACAGATACGCAGTATTTT.

CDR3 sequence (DNA): TGTGCCACCAGTGGCAGGGGATCTTTGAAAGCTTTCTTT. Its protein product is CATSGRGSLKAFF. The genes are TRBV24-1 and TRBJ1-1; the D gene is possibly TRBD1 (6 bases). The germline CDR1 and CDR2 sequences are KGHDR and SFDVKD. Trimming cost V 5 bases and J 9 bases, with 15 bases left between them. This CDR3 spans 13 amino acids.

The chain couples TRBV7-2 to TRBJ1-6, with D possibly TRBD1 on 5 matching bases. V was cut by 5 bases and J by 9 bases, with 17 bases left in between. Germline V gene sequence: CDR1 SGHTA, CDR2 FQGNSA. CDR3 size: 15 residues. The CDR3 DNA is TGTGCCAGCAGCCCTCGGGGGGGACGGAGTTCACCCCTCCACTTT. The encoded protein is CASSPRGGRSSPLHF.

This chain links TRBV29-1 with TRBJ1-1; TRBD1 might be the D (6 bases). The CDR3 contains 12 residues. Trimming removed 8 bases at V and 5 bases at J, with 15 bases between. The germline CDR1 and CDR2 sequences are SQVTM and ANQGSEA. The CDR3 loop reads CSSQLRGTEAFF. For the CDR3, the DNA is TGCAGCTCCCAGTTGAGGGGGACTGAAGCTTTCTTT.

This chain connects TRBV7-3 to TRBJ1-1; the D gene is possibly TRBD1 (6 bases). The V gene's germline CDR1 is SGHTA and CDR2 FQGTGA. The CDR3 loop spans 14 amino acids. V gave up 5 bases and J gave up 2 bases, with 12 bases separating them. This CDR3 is CASSMDRDNTEAFF. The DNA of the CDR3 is TGTGCCAGCAGCATGGACAGAGATAACACTGAAGCTTTCTTT.

DNA of the CDR3: TGTGCCAGCAGCTTAGGTCGCAGCGGGGGGGCCGATACGCAGTATTTT. Amino acid sequence: CASSLGRSGGADTQYF. This sequence joins TRBV7-3 and TRBJ2-3, with 10 bases identical to TRBD2. Germline values: CDR1 SGHTA, CDR2 FQGTGA. The CDR3 covers 16 residues. V lost 2 bases to trimming and J lost 6 bases; unmatched junction nucleotides: 8.

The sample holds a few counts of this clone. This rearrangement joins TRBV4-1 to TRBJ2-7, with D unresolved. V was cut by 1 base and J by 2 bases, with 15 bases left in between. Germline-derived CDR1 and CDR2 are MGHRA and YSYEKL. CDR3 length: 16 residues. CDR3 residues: CASSQATANHPYEQYF. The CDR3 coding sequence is TGCGCCAGCAGCCAAGCCACAGCCAACCACCCCTACGAGCAGTACTTC.

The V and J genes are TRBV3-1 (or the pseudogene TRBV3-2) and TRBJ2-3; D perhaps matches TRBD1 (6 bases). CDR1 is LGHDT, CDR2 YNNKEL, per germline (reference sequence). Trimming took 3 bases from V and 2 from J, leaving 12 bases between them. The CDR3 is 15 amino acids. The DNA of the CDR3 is TGTGCCAGCAGCCAGGGGGCCTATAACACAGATACGCAGTATTTT. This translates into CASSQGAYNTDTQYF.

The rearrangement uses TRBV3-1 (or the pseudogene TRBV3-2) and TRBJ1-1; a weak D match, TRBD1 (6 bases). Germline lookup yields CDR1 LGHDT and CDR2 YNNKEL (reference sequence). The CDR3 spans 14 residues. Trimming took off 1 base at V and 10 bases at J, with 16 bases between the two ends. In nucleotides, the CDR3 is TGTGCCAGCAGCCAAGGCTGGGGGGGCGATGGAGCTTTCTTT. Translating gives CASSQGWGGDGAFF.

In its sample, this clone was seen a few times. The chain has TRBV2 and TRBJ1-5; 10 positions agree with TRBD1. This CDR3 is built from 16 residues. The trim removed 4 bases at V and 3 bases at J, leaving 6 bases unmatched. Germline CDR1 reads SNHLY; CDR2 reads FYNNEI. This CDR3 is CASSGRQGAVNQPQHF. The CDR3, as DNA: TGTGCCAGCAGTGGCCGACAGGGGGCAGTCAATCAGCCCCAGCATTTT.

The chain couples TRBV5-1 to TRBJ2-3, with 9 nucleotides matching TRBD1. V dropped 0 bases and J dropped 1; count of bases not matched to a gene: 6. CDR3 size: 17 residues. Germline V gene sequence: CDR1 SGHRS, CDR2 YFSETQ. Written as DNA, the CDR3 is TGCGCCAGCAGCTTGGGGAACACAGGGGGCCGCACAGATACGCAGTATTTT. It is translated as CASSLGNTGGRTDTQYF.

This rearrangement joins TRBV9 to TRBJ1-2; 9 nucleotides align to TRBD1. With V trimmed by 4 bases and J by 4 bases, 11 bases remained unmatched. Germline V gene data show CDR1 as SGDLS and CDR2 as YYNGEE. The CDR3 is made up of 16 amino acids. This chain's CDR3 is CASSLTTGGKGYGYTF. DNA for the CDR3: TGTGCCAGCAGCCTCACTACAGGGGGCAAGGGCTATGGCTACACCTTC.

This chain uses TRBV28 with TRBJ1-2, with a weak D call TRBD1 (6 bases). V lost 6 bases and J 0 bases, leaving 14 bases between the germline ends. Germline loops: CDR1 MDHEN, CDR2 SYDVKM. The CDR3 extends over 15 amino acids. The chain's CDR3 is CASRDGTTPNYGYTF. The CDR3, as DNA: TGTGCCAGCAGGGACGGGACAACGCCTAACTATGGCTACACCTTC.

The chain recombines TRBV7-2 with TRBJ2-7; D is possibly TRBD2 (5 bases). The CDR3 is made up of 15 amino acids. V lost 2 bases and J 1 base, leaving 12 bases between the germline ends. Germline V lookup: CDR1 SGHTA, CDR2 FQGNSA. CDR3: CASSLTGIGSYEQYF. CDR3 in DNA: TGTGCCAGCAGCTTAACGGGGATTGGGTCCTACGAGCAGTACTTC.

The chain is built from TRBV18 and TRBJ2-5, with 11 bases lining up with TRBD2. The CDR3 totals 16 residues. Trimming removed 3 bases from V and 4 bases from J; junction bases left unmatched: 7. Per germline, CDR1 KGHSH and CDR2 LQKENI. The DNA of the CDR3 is TGTGCCAGCTCACCCTCGAATAGCGGGAGGGGAGAGACCCAGTACTTC. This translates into CASSPSNSGRGETQYF.

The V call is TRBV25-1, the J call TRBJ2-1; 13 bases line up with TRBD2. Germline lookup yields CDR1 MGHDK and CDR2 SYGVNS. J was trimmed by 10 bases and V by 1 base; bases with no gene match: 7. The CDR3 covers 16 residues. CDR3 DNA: TGTGCCAGCAGTGAATCAGGGGGACTAGCGGGATTCGAGCAGTTCTTC. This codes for CASSESGGLAGFEQFF.